This T cell receptor beta chain was retrieved from a study of blood T cell repertoires in COVID-19. As for the study in general: From the United States, Italy and Spain came samples of acute and convalescent COVID-19.

Per germline, CDR1 LNHDA and CDR2 SQIVND (reference sequence). CDR3 length: 15 residues. Trimming cost V 3 bases and J 3 bases, with 13 bases left between them. This clone turned up a few times. Data came from immunoSEQ multiplex PCR; TCRdb stores just in-frame clones and leaves some out. The sample lists about 210,000 clones, 65% to 90% occurring once. The chain carries TRBV19 and TRBJ2-3, with a tentative D call TRBD1 (5 bases). The sequenced material came from peripheral blood. This sequence originates from a woman between 65 and 79 years old with COVID-19, enrolled during active disease. CDR3 sequence reads: CASSILLAGTDTQYF. CDR3 DNA sequence: TGTGCCAGTAGTATTCTTTTAGCAGGGACAGATACGCAGTATTTT.